The 5 T cell receptor beta chains in this list originate from one sample, sequenced in a study of CD8 T cells in ankylosing spondylitis. TCRdb reprocessed the 5' RACE reads with MiXCR, giving one entry per CDR3 protein. The sample has a few hundred thousand distinct CDR3 sequences, around 20% seen once; the top ten hold 3.5%. Source material: blood, either unsorted or a sorted T cell fraction (not recorded which). The source is a female donor with ankylosing spondylitis or in good health (not recorded which).

The V and J genes are TRBV15 and TRBJ1-1; D is unclear. V was shortened by 5 bases and J by 2 bases, with 12 bases between the two germline ends. The CDR3 consists of 14 residues. CDR1 is LNHNV and CDR2 is YYDKDF in the germline V gene (reference sequence). The CDR3 sequence is CATSRSGHNTEAFF. The CDR3 nucleotides read TGTGCCACCAGCCGCAGCGGGCACAACACTGAAGCTTTCTTT. Full variable domain (outside the CDR3, taken from reference TRBV15 and TRBJ1-1): DAMVIQNPRYQVTQFGKPVTLSCSQTLNHNVMYWYQQKSSQAPKLLFHYYDKDFNNEADTPDNFQSRRPNTSFCFLDIRSPGLGDTAMYLCATSRSGHNTEAFFGQGTRLTVV.

This clonotype was seen a few times. CDR3 in DNA: TGTGCCAGCAGCTTAAATGGCAGGGAACTTTTGGAGTTCTTC. As protein: CASSLNGRELLEFF. The chain links TRBV7-2 to TRBJ2-1, with D perhaps TRBD1 (5 bases). The V end lost 2 bases, the J end lost 14 bases, and 19 bases lay between the germline ends. CDR1 is SGHTA and CDR2 is FQGNSA in the germline V gene. The CDR3 consists of 14 residues.

The chain links TRBV4-1 to TRBJ1-1; tentatively, D is TRBD1 (6 bases). The CDR3 consists of 12 residues. The V gene's germline CDR1 is MGHRA and CDR2 YSYEKL. V shed 4 bases and J shed 8 bases, with 11 bases lying between them. DNA for the CDR3: TGCGCCAGCAGCCTCCGACAGGAGGAAGCTTTCTTT. It codes for CASSLRQEEAFF.

This clonotype was counted between two and nine times. The genes are TRBV20-1 and TRBJ2-1; D gene unclear. Germline V gene sequence: CDR1 DFQATT, CDR2 SNEGSKA (reference sequence). Trimming shortened V by 5 bases and J by 6 bases, and 14 bases separated the two germline ends. This CDR3 spans 13 amino acids. Written as DNA, the CDR3 is TGCAGTGCTCAACGGACGGCAACCAATGAGCAGTTCTTC. This sequence encodes CSAQRTATNEQFF.

This chain connects TRBV5-1 to TRBJ2-1; D not certain. V was pared by 4 bases and J by 1 base, with 12 bases between. Per the germline V gene, CDR1 is SGHRS and CDR2 is YFSETQ. This CDR3 has 15 amino acids. The CDR3 here is CASSPQSPSYNEQFF. The CDR3 DNA follows: TGCGCCAGCAGCCCCCAGAGTCCTTCCTACAATGAGCAGTTCTTC.